This paragraph covers one T cell receptor beta chain sequence. Enrolled through a virtual design, the participants were between roughly 18 and 95 years of age and came from roughly 22 US areas. The germline V gene encodes CDR1 SGHVS and CDR2 FQNEAQ. With 6 bases removed from V and 1 base from J, the gap between germline ends came to 19 bases. The CDR3 length is 17 residues. This specimen comes from a study of blood T cell repertoires in COVID-19. About the study: There were acute and convalescent COVID-19 samples, and they came from the United States, Italy and Spain. In each case, the material was cDNA or gDNA derived from T cells, B-cell-depleted T cells, or PBMCs.

As processed by the authors: Reference gene primer amplification in the assay estimated nucleated cell counts. Generated by immunoSEQ multiplex PCR, the TCRdb table keeps only in-frame clones and is missing some. V, J and clone size were drawn from that table, and D and trimming were deduced from the DNA. The table includes some 430,000 clones, 90% detected once. The specimen sequenced was PBMCs or T cells enriched from blood (not recorded which). The TCR sequence derives from a man aged 18-30 years who had recovered from COVID-19. The chain uses TRBV7-8 and TRBJ1-5, with D perhaps TRBD1 (6 bases). As DNA, the CDR3 is TGTGCCAGCAGAGACGGTAGGGGGTTAGGGAGCAATCAGCCCCAGCATTTT. Translating gives CASRDGRGLGSNQPQHF. Filled out from reference TRBV7-8 and TRBJ1-5, the complete variable domain reads GAGVSQSPRYKVAKRGQDVALRCDPISGHVSLFWYQQALGQGPEFLTYFQNEAQLDKSGLPSDRFFAERPEGSVSTLKIQRTQQEDSAVYLCASRDGRGLGSNQPQHFGDGTRLSIL.